Only one count was recorded for the clone carrying this T cell receptor beta chain. Assay used: immunoSEQ multiplex PCR; TCRdb lists only in-frame clones, some missing. The repertoire has some 90,000 clones, about 86% of them found once; the top ten carry more than 6%. V lost 6 bases, J lost 1 base, and 6 bases stayed unmatched. Germline assignment: CDR1 MNHEY and CDR2 SVGAGI. The CDR3 is made up of 15 amino acids. The data derive from a study of T cell responses to AZD1222 COVID-19 vaccine. Study summary: Second-dose recipients at about 4 or about 12 weeks were treated as one pooled group.

The chain joins TRBV6-5 to TRBJ1-5; TRBD1 aligns across 7 bases. The sequencing here drew on peripheral blood, taken on day 0 of AZD1222 vaccination. The sequence was obtained from an adult in good health. This chain's CDR3 is CASSPGGGSNQPQHF. The DNA of the CDR3 is TGTGCCAGCAGCCCCGGAGGGGGCAGCAATCAGCCCCAGCATTTT.